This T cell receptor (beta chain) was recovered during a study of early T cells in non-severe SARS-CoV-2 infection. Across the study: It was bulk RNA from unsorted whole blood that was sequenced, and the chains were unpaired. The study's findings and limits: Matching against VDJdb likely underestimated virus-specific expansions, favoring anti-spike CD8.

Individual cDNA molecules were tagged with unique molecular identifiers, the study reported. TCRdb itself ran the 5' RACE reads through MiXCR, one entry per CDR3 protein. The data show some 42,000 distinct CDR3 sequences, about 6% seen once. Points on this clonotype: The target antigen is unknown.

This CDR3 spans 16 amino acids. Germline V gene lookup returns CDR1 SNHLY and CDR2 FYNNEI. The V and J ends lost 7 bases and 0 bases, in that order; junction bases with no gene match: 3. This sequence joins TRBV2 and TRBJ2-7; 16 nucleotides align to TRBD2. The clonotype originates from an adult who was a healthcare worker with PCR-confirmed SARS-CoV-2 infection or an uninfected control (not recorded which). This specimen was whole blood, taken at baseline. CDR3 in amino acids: CASTGLAGGNSYEQYF. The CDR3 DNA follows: TGTGCCAGCACGGGACTAGCGGGGGGGAACTCCTACGAGCAGTACTTC.